Described below is a single TCR beta chain sequence and its context. V was pared by 1 base and J by 13 bases, with 20 bases between. Germline V gene sequence: CDR1 SGHAT, CDR2 FQNNGV. CDR3 length: 16 residues. Clones were sequenced by immunoSEQ multiplex PCR, and TCRdb holds only the in-frame ones, with some missing. The repertoire has about 210,000 clones, 84% of them found once; the top ten carry 9.7%. The source of the sample is a study of blood T cell repertoires in COVID-19. For the study at large: The samples span acute and convalescent COVID-19 from the United States, Italy and Spain.

Sample: peripheral blood. The receptor comes from a man in his forties or fifties with active or convalescent COVID-19. The chain employs TRBV11-2 and TRBJ1-6; D is unresolved. The CDR3 loop is CASSLVGKIRQAPLHF. CDR3 sequence (DNA): TGTGCCAGCAGCTTAGTTGGCAAGATTAGGCAGGCCCCCCTCCACTTT.